A selection of T cell receptor beta chains follows, all from one sample in a study of PD-1 blockade in classical Hodgkin lymphoma. Produced via immunoSEQ multiplex PCR; TCRdb's table is partial and in-frame only. The data show 55,000 to 75,000 clones, just over 90% seen once. This sample comprised peripheral blood mononuclear cells (PBMCs), obtained at baseline. The receptors stem from a human donor with classical Hodgkin lymphoma. The CDR3 runs from the conserved cysteine through the conserved F or W. The order of the fields is D gene, V gene, J gene, clone size, CDR3 length, CDR3 protein, CDR3 DNA. D genes are given only for firm matches. Clone size appears in some rows only: once, few, many, or a class for an expanded clone.

TRBD1	TRBV15	TRBJ2-7	.	13	CATSPQGANEQYF	TGTGCCACCAGTCCACAGGGGGCCAATGAGCAGTACTTC
.	TRBV4-3	TRBJ2-1	.	15	CASSQVRGSYNEQFF	TGCGCCAGCAGCCAAGTTCGGGGCTCCTACAATGAGCAGTTCTTC
.	TRBV7-2	TRBJ1-3	.	13	CASSLGGFDTIYF	TGTGCCAGCAGCTTAGGGGGGTTTGACACCATATATTTT
TRBD2	TRBV4-2	TRBJ2-7	.	15	CASSQAGTSGDEQYF	TGTGCCAGCAGCCAAGCCGGGACTAGCGGGGACGAGCAGTACTTC
.	TRBV27	TRBJ2-2	few	13	CASTAGVVGELFF	TGTGCCAGCACCGCAGGGGTGGTCGGGGAGCTGTTTTTT
.	TRBV9	TRBJ1-6	.	14	CASSSTTNPSPLHF	TGTGCCAGCAGCTCTACTACGAACCCCTCACCCCTCCACTTT
.	TRBV30	TRBJ1-1	few	12	CAWSGLNTEAFF	TGTGCCTGGAGTGGATTGAACACTGAAGCTTTCTTT
TRBD1	TRBV19	TRBJ1-2	.	19	CASKWGDSPRHGGNYGYTF	TGTGCCAGTAAATGGGGGGACAGTCCCCGCCATGGAGGTAACTATGGCTACACCTTC
.	TRBV5-1	TRBJ2-1	.	14	CASSFEKGFDEQFF	TGCGCCAGCAGCTTCGAAAAAGGGTTCGATGAGCAGTTCTTC
TRBD1	TRBV7-6	TRBJ1-4	.	14	CASSWGQVNEKLFF	TGTGCCAGCAGCTGGGGACAGGTTAATGAAAAACTGTTTTTT
.	TRBV18	TRBJ2-7	.	14	CASSSSLNPYEQYF	TGTGCCAGCTCATCTTCACTGAATCCGTACGAGCAGTACTTC
TRBD1	TRBV19	TRBJ1-4	.	14	CASSMGQGAEKLFF	TGTGCCAGTAGTATGGGACAGGGGGCTGAAAAACTGTTTTTT
TRBD1	TRBV5-1	TRBJ1-2	.	15	CASSYSGQTAEGYTF	TGCGCCAGCAGCTACTCGGGACAGACTGCTGAGGGCTACACCTTC
TRBD1	TRBV6-5	TRBJ1-2	.	15	CATGGEGARGYGYTF	TGTGCCACTGGGGGGGAGGGGGCGAGGGGCTATGGCTACACCTTC
TRBD1	TRBV9	TRBJ2-2	.	17	CASSVPRGRGYTGELFF	TGTGCCAGCAGCGTACCGAGGGGGCGAGGATACACCGGGGAGCTGTTTTTT
.	TRBV9	TRBJ1-1	.	13	CASSPPRDTEAFF	TGTGCCAGCAGCCCGCCCAGAGACACTGAAGCTTTCTTT
.	TRBV18	TRBJ1-5	.	16	CASSPEAGGFNQPQHF	TGTGCCAGCTCACCCGAAGCCGGAGGATTCAATCAGCCCCAGCATTTT
TRBD2	TRBV5-8	TRBJ2-2	.	19	CASSFEVASGSRVPGELFF	TGTGCCAGCAGCTTTGAAGTGGCTAGCGGGAGTCGGGTCCCTGGGGAGCTGTTTTTT
.	TRBV4-1	TRBJ2-2	.	15	CASSQLETSTGELFF	TGCGCCAGCAGCCAATTGGAGACTAGTACCGGGGAGCTGTTTTTT
.	TRBV9	TRBJ2-2	.	12	CASSVDTGELFF	TGTGCCAGCAGCGTGGACACCGGGGAGCTGTTTTTT
.	TRBV5-1	TRBJ2-5	.	15	CASSLSDSRGETQYF	TGCGCCAGCAGCTTGTCGGACTCTCGGGGAGAGACCCAGTACTTC
.	TRBV5-1	TRBJ1-1	.	15	CASSLGREGNTEAFF	TGCGCCAGCAGCTTGGGAAGGGAGGGGAACACTGAAGCTTTCTTT
.	TRBV28	TRBJ1-2	.	15	CASSLDLTRIYGYTF	TGTGCCAGCAGTTTAGACCTCACCCGGATTTATGGCTACACCTTC
.	TRBV4-1	TRBJ2-7	.	15	CASSGSGTPLGEQYF	TGCGCCAGCAGTGGGTCCGGGACTCCCCTGGGGGAGCAGTACTTC
TRBD1	TRBV13	TRBJ1-1	.	18	CASSLYDRTGPSNTEAFF	TGTGCCAGCAGCTTGTACGATCGGACAGGGCCTTCGAACACTGAAGCTTTCTTT
TRBD2	TRBV6-5	TRBJ2-2	.	14	CASSYSGGAGELFF	TGTGCCAGCAGTTACAGCGGGGGGGCCGGGGAGCTGTTTTTT
.	TRBV5-6	TRBJ1-4	.	15	CASSYGAPAGEKLFF	TGTGCCAGCAGCTATGGGGCGCCGGCGGGTGAAAAACTGTTTTTT
TRBD2	TRBV2	TRBJ2-7	once	14	CASRRGGSSYEQYF	TGTGCCAGCAGACGGGGGGGGAGCTCCTACGAGCAGTACTTC
TRBD2	TRBV14	TRBJ2-5	.	19	CASSQAGTSGRPYQETQYF	TGTGCCAGCAGCCAGGCCGGGACTAGCGGGAGACCGTACCAAGAGACCCAGTACTTC
.	TRBV19	TRBJ1-5	.	16	CASSIGSGTLNQPQHF	TGTGCCAGTAGTATAGGATCAGGAACCCTCAATCAGCCCCAGCATTTT
.	TRBV19	TRBJ2-7	once	15	CASSMGLSGSYEQYF	TGTGCCAGTAGCATGGGACTCTCTGGCTCCTACGAGCAGTACTTC
.	TRBV21-1	TRBJ2-1	.	20	CASKRGTGGNRTSSYNEQFF	TGTGCCAGCAAACGAGGGACAGGGGGCAACCGAACGAGCTCCTACAATGAGCAGTTCTTC
.	TRBV2	TRBJ1-2	.	15	CARSIRSDRRDGYTF	TGTGCCAGGAGTATCAGGTCAGACAGACGAGATGGCTACACCTTC
.	TRBV6-1	TRBJ2-7	.	11	CATGFSYEQYF	TGTGCCACGGGGTTCTCCTACGAGCAGTACTTC
.	TRBV13	TRBJ1-2	once	15	CASSTSSRANYGYTF	TGTGCCAGCAGCACCTCCTCTAGGGCGAACTATGGCTACACCTTC
.	TRBV6-6	TRBJ1-1	.	10	CASRGVEAFF	TGTGCCAGCAGGGGGGTTGAAGCTTTCTTT
.	TRBV7-3	TRBJ2-1	.	11	CASSSADEQFF	TGTGCCAGCAGCTCCGCCGATGAGCAGTTCTTC
.	TRBV28	TRBJ2-2	.	10	CASRGGELFF	TGTGCCAGCCGGGGCGGGGAGCTGTTTTTT
.	TRBV11-2	TRBJ1-2	.	16	CASSLDRGTTNYGYTF	TGTGCCAGCAGCTTAGATCGTGGGACAACCAACTATGGCTACACCTTC
.	TRBV27	TRBJ2-7	once	13	CASSLSSGREQYF	TGTGCCAGCAGTTTATCGTCGGGTAGGGAGCAGTACTTC
TRBD2	TRBV4-2	TRBJ2-2	.	17	CASSQPAERGGGGELFF	TGTGCCAGCAGCCAACCGGCTGAGCGGGGGGGCGGCGGGGAGCTGTTTTTT
TRBD1	TRBV5-4	TRBJ1-2	.	15	CASSGGTGPNYGYTF	TGTGCCAGCAGCGGGGGGACAGGGCCCAACTATGGCTACACCTTC
.	TRBV30	TRBJ2-5	.	12	CAWTQGWETQYF	TGTGCCTGGACACAGGGATGGGAGACCCAGTACTTC
TRBD2	TRBV7-8	TRBJ2-7	.	15	CASSLGLAGNYEQYF	TGTGCCAGCAGCCTGGGACTAGCGGGGAACTACGAGCAGTACTTC
.	TRBV30	TRBJ1-3	.	13	CAWSVVSGNTIYF	TGTGCCTGGAGTGTGGTTTCTGGAAACACCATATATTTT
TRBD2	TRBV9	TRBJ2-3	.	18	CASSAPGTSGGATDTQYF	TGTGCCAGCAGCGCCCCCGGGACTAGCGGGGGGGCTACAGATACGCAGTATTTT
.	TRBV28	TRBJ2-5	.	11	CASRGRETQYF	TGTGCCAGCAGGGGCCGAGAGACCCAGTACTTC
.	TRBV10-3	TRBJ2-5	.	15	CAISAVGLGQETQYF	TGTGCCATCAGTGCTGTAGGGCTGGGCCAAGAGACCCAGTACTTC